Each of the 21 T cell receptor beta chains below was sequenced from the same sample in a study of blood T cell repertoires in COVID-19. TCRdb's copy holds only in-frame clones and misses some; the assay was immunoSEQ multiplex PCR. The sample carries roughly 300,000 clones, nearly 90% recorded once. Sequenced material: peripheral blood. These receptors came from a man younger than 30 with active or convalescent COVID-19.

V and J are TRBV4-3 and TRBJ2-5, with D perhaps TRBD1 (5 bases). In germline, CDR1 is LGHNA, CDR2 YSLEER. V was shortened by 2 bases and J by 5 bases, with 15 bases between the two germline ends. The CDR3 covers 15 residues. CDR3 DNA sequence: TGCGCCAGCAGCCAAAGCGCTCAGGGTGGTGAGACCCAGTACTTC. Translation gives CASSQSAQGGETQYF.

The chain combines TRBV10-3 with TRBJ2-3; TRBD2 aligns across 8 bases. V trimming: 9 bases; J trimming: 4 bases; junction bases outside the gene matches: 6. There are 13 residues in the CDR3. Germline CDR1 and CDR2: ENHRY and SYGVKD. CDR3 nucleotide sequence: TGTGCCATAACTAGCGGTGGGGCAGATACGCAGTATTTT. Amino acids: CAITSGGADTQYF.

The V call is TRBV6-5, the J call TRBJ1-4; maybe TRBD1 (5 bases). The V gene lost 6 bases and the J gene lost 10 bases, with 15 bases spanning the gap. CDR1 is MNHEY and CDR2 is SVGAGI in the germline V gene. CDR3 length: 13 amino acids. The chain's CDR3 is CASRQENGGKLFF. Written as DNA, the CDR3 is TGTGCCAGCAGACAGGAAAACGGTGGAAAACTGTTTTTT.

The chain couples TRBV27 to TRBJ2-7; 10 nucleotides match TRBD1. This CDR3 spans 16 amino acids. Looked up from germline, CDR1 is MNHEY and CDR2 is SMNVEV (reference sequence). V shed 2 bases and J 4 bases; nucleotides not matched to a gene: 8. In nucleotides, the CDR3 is TGTGCCAGCAGTTTAAGGATCGGGACAGGGGTGTACGAGCAGTACTTC. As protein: CASSLRIGTGVYEQYF.

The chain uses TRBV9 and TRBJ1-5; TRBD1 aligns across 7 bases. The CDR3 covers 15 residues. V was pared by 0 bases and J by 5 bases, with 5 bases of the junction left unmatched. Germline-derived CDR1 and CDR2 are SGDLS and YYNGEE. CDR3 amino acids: CASSVGGGGDQPQHF. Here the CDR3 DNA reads TGTGCCAGCAGCGTAGGAGGGGGCGGCGATCAGCCCCAGCATTTT.

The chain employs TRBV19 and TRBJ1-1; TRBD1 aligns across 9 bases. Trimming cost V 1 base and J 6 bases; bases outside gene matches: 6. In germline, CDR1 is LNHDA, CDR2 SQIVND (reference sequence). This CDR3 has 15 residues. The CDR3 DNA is TGTGCCAGTAGTATAGGGGACAGGGTTCTCGCTGAAGCTTTCTTT. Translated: CASSIGDRVLAEAFF.

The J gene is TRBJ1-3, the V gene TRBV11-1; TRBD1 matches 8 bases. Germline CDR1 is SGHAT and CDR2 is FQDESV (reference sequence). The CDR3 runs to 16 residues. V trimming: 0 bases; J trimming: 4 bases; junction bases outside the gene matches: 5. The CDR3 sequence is CASSLAGQGSGNTIYF. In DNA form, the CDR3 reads TGTGCCAGCAGCTTAGCCGGACAGGGATCCGGAAACACCATATATTTT.

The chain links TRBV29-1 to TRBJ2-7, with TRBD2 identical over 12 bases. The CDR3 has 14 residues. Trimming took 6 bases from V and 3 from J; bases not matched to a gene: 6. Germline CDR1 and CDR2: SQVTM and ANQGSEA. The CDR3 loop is CSVFGLAGSYEQYF. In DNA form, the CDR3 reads TGCAGCGTATTTGGACTAGCGGGGAGCTACGAGCAGTACTTC.

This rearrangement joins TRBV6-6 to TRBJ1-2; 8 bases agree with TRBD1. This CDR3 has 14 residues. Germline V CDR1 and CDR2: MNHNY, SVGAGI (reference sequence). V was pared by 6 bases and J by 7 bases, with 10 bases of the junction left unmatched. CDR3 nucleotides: TGTGCCAGCAGCCCAATTCAGGGGGCGAGTGGCTACACCTTC. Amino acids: CASSPIQGASGYTF.

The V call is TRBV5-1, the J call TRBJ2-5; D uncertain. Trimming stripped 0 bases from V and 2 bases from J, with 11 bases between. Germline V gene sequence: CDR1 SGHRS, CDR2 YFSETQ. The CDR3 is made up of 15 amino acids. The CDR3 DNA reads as TGCGCCAGCAGCTTGGGTTCGGCGGTGCAAGAGACCCAGTACTTC. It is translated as CASSLGSAVQETQYF. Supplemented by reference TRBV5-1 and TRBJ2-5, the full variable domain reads KAGVTQTPRYLIKTRGQQVTLSCSPISGHRSVSWYQQTPGQGLQFLFEYFSETQRNKGNFPGRFSGRQFSNSRSEMNVSTLELGDSALYLCASSLGSAVQETQYFGPGTRLLVL.

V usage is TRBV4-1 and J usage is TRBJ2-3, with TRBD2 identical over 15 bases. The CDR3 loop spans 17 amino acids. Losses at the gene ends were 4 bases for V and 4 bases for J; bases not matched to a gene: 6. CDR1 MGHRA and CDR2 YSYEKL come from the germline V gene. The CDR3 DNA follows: TGCGCCAGCAGCCGGGTGGGACTAGCGGGGGGATCAGATACGCAGTATTTT. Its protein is CASSRVGLAGGSDTQYF.

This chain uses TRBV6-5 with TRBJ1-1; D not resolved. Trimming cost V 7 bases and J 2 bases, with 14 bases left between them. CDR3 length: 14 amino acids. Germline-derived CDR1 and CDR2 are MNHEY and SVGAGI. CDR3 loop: CASNLIGQNTEAFF. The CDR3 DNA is TGTGCCAGCAACCTAATTGGGCAAAACACTGAAGCTTTCTTT.

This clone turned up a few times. The CDR3 DNA is TGTGCCAGTAAAAGCGGGACAGGGAGACCCTCTGGAAACACCATATATTTT. Its translation is CASKSGTGRPSGNTIYF. V is TRBV19 and J is TRBJ1-3; 9 nucleotides align to TRBD1. The V gene end was trimmed by 7 bases and the J gene end by 0 bases; junction bases not matched to a gene: 10. The CDR3 runs to 17 residues. Germline CDR1 LNHDA, CDR2 SQIVND (reference sequence).

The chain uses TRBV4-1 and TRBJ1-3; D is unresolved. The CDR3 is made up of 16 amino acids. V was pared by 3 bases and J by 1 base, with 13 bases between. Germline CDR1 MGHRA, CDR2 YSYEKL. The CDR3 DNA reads TGCGCCAGCAGCCAGTCGGGATCCTTTTCTGGAAACACCATATATTTT. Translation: CASSQSGSFSGNTIYF.

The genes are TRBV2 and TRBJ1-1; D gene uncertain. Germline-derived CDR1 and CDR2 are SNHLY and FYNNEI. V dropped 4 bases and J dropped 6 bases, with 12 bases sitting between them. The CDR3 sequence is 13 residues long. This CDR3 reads CASSGSWESEAFF. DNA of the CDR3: TGTGCCAGCAGTGGGTCCTGGGAGTCTGAAGCTTTCTTT.

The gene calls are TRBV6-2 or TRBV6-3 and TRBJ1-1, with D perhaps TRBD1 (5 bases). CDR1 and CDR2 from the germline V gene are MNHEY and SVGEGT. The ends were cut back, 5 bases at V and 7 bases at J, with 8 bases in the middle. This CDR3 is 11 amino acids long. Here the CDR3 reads CASSQGFEAFF. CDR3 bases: TGTGCCAGCAGTCAGGGCTTTGAAGCTTTCTTT.

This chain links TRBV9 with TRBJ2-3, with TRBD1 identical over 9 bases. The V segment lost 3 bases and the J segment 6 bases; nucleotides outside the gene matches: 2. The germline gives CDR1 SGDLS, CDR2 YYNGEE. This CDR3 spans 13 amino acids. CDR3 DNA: TGTGCCAGCAGCGCCGGGACAGGGGATACGCAGTATTTT. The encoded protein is CASSAGTGDTQYF. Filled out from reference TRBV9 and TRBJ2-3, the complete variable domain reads DSGVTQTPKHLITATGQRVTLRCSPRSGDLSVYWYQQSLDQGLQFLIQYYNGEERAKGNILERFSAQQFPDLHSELNLSSLELGDSALYFCASSAGTGDTQYFGPGTRLTVL.

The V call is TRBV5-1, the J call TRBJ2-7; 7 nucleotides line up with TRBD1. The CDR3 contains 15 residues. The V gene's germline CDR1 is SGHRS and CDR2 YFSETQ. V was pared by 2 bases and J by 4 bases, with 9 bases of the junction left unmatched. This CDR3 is CASSFGFRGLYEQYF. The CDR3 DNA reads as TGCGCCAGCAGCTTTGGATTTAGGGGGCTTTACGAGCAGTACTTC.

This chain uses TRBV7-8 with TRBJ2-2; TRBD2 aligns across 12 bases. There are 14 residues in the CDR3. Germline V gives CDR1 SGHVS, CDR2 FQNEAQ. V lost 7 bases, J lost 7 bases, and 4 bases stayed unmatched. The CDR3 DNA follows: TGTGCCAGCACTAGCGGGGGGGCCTTCGGGGAGCTGTTTTTT. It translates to CASTSGGAFGELFF.

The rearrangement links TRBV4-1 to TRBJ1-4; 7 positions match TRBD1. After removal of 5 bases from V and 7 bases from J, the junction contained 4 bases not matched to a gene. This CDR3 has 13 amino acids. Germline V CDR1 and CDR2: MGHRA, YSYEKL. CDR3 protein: CASSTTGSEKLFF. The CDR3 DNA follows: TGCGCCAGCAGCACGACAGGGAGTGAAAAACTGTTTTTT.

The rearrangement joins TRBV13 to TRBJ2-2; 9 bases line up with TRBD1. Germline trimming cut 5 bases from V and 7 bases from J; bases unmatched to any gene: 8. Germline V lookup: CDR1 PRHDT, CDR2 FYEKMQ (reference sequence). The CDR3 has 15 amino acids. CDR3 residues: CASSPGTGFGGELFF. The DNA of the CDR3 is TGTGCCAGCAGCCCCGGGACAGGGTTTGGCGGGGAGCTGTTTTTT.